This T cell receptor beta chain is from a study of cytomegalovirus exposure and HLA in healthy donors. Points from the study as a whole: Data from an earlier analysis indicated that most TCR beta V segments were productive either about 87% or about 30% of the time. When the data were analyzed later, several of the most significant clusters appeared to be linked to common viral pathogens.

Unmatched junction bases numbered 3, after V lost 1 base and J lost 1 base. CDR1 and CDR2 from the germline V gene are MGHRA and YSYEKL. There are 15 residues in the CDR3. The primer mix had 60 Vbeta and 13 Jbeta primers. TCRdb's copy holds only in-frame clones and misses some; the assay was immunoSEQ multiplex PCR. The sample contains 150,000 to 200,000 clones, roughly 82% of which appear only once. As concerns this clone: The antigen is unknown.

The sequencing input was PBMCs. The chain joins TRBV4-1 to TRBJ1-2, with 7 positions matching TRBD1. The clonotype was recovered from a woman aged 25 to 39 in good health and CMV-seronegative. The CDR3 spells CASSQVTGVNYGYTF. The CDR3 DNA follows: TGCGCCAGCAGCCAAGTTACAGGGGTTAACTATGGCTACACCTTC.